This T cell receptor (beta chain) originates from a study of neurological immune-mediated disorders. This clonotype was counted ten times or more. The antigen remains unidentified. 5'RACE employing 10-nucleotide random UMIs yielded the cDNA. One entry per CDR3 protein results from TCRdb running MiXCR on the 5' RACE reads. The sample includes about 66,000 distinct CDR3 sequences, around 4.2% of them seen just once. Broader study findings: Phylogenetic grouping assigned the repertoires of 18 of 34 multiple sclerosis patients to a single cluster of related CDR3 sequences. This cluster may be a repertoire-level signature.

Germline V gives CDR1 SGHTA, CDR2 FQGNSA. This CDR3 contains 16 residues. V gave up 4 bases and J gave up 0 bases, with 14 bases separating them. The rearrangement links TRBV7-2 to TRBJ2-3; possible D gene TRBD2, 6 bases. The clonotype originates from a man aged 25 to 40 with multiple sclerosis. The sequenced material came from PBMCs. The CDR3 here is CASSSWVAASTDTQYF. CDR3 sequence (DNA): TGTGCCAGCAGCTCGTGGGTAGCGGCAAGCACAGATACGCAGTATTTT.